These T cell receptor beta chains were read from a single sample in a study of blood T cells in healthy people across ages. Via MiXCR, TCRdb re-called the 5' RACE reads, giving one row per CDR3 protein. The table has under 800,000 distinct CDR3 sequences, about 42% seen once. Sequencing was carried out using blood. Receptor source: a woman in her fifties or sixties in good health. The CDR3 runs from the conserved cysteine through the conserved F or W. A D gene is named only where the DNA matches it firmly. Expanded clones get a size class; other rows say once, few or many, or leave the size out.

d_call: .; clone_size: few; j_call: TRBJ2-1; v_call: TRBV29-1; cdr3_aa: CSVSRGNEQFF; cdr3_nt: TGCAGCGTTAGTAGGGGCAATGAGCAGTTCTTC
d_call: .; clone_size: few; j_call: TRBJ1-2; v_call: TRBV28; cdr3_aa: CASKSAYGYTF; cdr3_nt: TGTGCCAGCAAGAGCGCCTATGGCTACACCTTC
d_call: .; clone_size: .; j_call: TRBJ2-2; v_call: TRBV24-1; cdr3_aa: CATSDLQPTLLNTGELFF; cdr3_nt: TGTGCCACCAGTGATTTGCAACCCACTCTACTCAACACCGGGGAGCTGTTTTTT
d_call: TRBD1; clone_size: .; j_call: TRBJ2-1; v_call: TRBV20-1; cdr3_aa: CSARHRGSYNEQFF; cdr3_nt: TGCAGTGCTAGACACAGGGGGTCCTACAATGAGCAGTTCTTC
d_call: .; clone_size: few; j_call: TRBJ2-7; v_call: TRBV20-1; cdr3_aa: CSAEASSYEQYF; cdr3_nt: TGCAGTGCGGAGGCGAGCTCCTACGAGCAGTACTTC
d_call: .; clone_size: few; j_call: TRBJ1-4; v_call: TRBV12-3/TRBV12-4; cdr3_aa: CASSDPPLQGNYEKLFF; cdr3_nt: TGTGCCAGCAGTGACCCTCCTCTCCAGGGTAATTATGAAAAACTGTTTTTT
d_call: .; clone_size: .; j_call: TRBJ1-2; v_call: TRBV15; cdr3_aa: CATAILPGGYTF; cdr3_nt: TGTGCCACCGCTATCTTGCCGGGGGGCTACACCTTC
d_call: TRBD1; clone_size: .; j_call: TRBJ1-4; v_call: TRBV28; cdr3_aa: CASSPTGASEKLFF; cdr3_nt: TGTGCCAGCAGTCCGACAGGGGCGTCGGAAAAACTGTTTTTT
d_call: TRBD1; clone_size: .; j_call: TRBJ1-6; v_call: TRBV7-6; cdr3_aa: CASSSDRGNSPLHF; cdr3_nt: TGTGCCAGCAGCTCCGACAGGGGTAATTCACCCCTCCACTTT
d_call: TRBD2; clone_size: .; j_call: TRBJ2-5; v_call: TRBV7-9; cdr3_aa: CASETSGEQETQYF; cdr3_nt: TGTGCCAGTGAAACTAGCGGGGAGCAAGAGACCCAGTACTTC
d_call: .; clone_size: few; j_call: TRBJ2-7; v_call: TRBV5-1; cdr3_aa: CASSSPGVDEQYF; cdr3_nt: TGCGCCAGCAGCTCGCCAGGGGTCGACGAGCAGTACTTC
d_call: .; clone_size: .; j_call: TRBJ1-1; v_call: TRBV2; cdr3_aa: CVSKEEPDTEAFF; cdr3_nt: TGTGTCAGCAAAGAGGAGCCGGACACTGAAGCTTTCTTT
d_call: .; clone_size: .; j_call: TRBJ1-1; v_call: TRBV5-6; cdr3_aa: CASSARNTEAFF; cdr3_nt: TGTGCCAGCAGCGCCCGGAACACTGAAGCTTTCTTT
d_call: .; clone_size: few; j_call: TRBJ1-6; v_call: TRBV12-3/TRBV12-4; cdr3_aa: CASSLVRSGRNSPLHF; cdr3_nt: TGTGCCAGCAGTTTAGTAAGATCGGGTCGAAATTCACCCCTCCACTTT
d_call: TRBD2; clone_size: few; j_call: TRBJ2-7; v_call: TRBV29-1; cdr3_aa: CSVVGAWSGSSYEQYF; cdr3_nt: TGCAGCGTTGTAGGGGCCTGGAGCGGGAGCTCCTACGAGCAGTACTTC
d_call: .; clone_size: many; j_call: TRBJ2-3; v_call: TRBV29-1; cdr3_aa: CSVGLKKSTDTQYF; cdr3_nt: TGCAGCGTTGGTTTAAAAAAGAGCACAGATACGCAGTATTTT
d_call: TRBD2; clone_size: .; j_call: TRBJ2-1; v_call: TRBV7-2; cdr3_aa: CASSPQPGGDNEQFF; cdr3_nt: TGTGCCAGCAGCCCCCAACCGGGAGGGGATAATGAGCAGTTCTTC
d_call: TRBD2; clone_size: .; j_call: TRBJ2-5; v_call: TRBV23-1; cdr3_aa: CASSQPGLAAWEQYF; cdr3_nt: TGCGCCAGCAGTCAACCGGGACTAGCGGCTTGGGAGCAGTACTTC
d_call: TRBD1; clone_size: few; j_call: TRBJ2-1; v_call: TRBV24-1; cdr3_aa: CATSQTGAASYNEQFF; cdr3_nt: TGTGCCACCAGCCAGACAGGGGCCGCCAGCTACAATGAGCAGTTCTTC
d_call: .; clone_size: .; j_call: TRBJ1-5; v_call: TRBV20-1; cdr3_aa: CSAREQVNQPRHF; cdr3_nt: TGCAGTGCTAGAGAACAGGTGAATCAGCCCCGGCATTTT
d_call: .; clone_size: .; j_call: TRBJ1-2; v_call: TRBV5-1; cdr3_aa: CASSYGADLGYGYTF; cdr3_nt: TGCGCCAGCAGCTATGGGGCAGATTTAGGCTATGGCTACACCTTC
d_call: .; clone_size: .; j_call: TRBJ2-1; v_call: TRBV7-2; cdr3_aa: CASSLGAESYNEQFF; cdr3_nt: TGTGCCAGCAGCTTAGGGGCGGAATCCTACAATGAGCAGTTCTTC
d_call: TRBD1; clone_size: .; j_call: TRBJ1-1; v_call: TRBV12-5; cdr3_aa: CASGLGQGAGEAFF; cdr3_nt: TGTGCTAGTGGCTTGGGACAGGGGGCAGGTGAAGCTTTCTTT
d_call: .; clone_size: few; j_call: TRBJ1-1; v_call: TRBV20-1; cdr3_aa: CSGSRDTEAFF; cdr3_nt: TGCAGTGGCTCCCGGGACACTGAAGCTTTCTTT
d_call: TRBD2; clone_size: .; j_call: TRBJ2-3; v_call: TRBV7-3; cdr3_aa: CASSTWGGPLTSTDTQYF; cdr3_nt: TGTGCCAGCAGCACCTGGGGAGGGCCCTTAACCTCCACAGATACGCAGTATTTT
d_call: TRBD2; clone_size: .; j_call: TRBJ2-7; v_call: TRBV4-2; cdr3_aa: CASSHGAGGPYEQYF; cdr3_nt: TGTGCCAGCAGCCACGGAGCGGGAGGGCCCTACGAGCAGTACTTC
d_call: .; clone_size: .; j_call: TRBJ2-1; v_call: TRBV30; cdr3_aa: CAWSLWGDNEQFF; cdr3_nt: TGTGCCTGGAGCCTTTGGGGGGACAATGAGCAGTTCTTC
d_call: .; clone_size: many; j_call: TRBJ1-2; v_call: TRBV25-1; cdr3_aa: CASSAIGGYSDGYTF; cdr3_nt: TGTGCCAGCAGTGCGATAGGAGGATACTCTGATGGCTACACCTTC
d_call: .; clone_size: .; j_call: TRBJ1-2; v_call: TRBV6-6; cdr3_aa: CASSDSDSHYGYTF; cdr3_nt: TGTGCCAGCAGTGACTCCGACAGTCACTATGGCTACACCTTC
d_call: TRBD2; clone_size: few; j_call: TRBJ2-7; v_call: TRBV6-5; cdr3_aa: CASSYVPAGNSYEQYF; cdr3_nt: TGTGCCAGCAGTTACGTTCCAGCGGGAAACTCCTACGAGCAGTACTTC
d_call: TRBD2; clone_size: .; j_call: TRBJ2-3; v_call: TRBV25-1; cdr3_aa: CASSGRIKAGVISSTDTQYF; cdr3_nt: TGTGCCAGCAGTGGACGCATAAAAGCGGGGGTAATTTCTAGCACAGATACGCAGTATTTT
d_call: .; clone_size: .; j_call: TRBJ2-2; v_call: TRBV7-2; cdr3_aa: CASSFSQGNTGELFF; cdr3_nt: TGTGCCAGCAGCTTTTCGCAGGGGAACACCGGGGAGCTGTTTTTT
d_call: .; clone_size: many; j_call: TRBJ2-1; v_call: TRBV4-2; cdr3_aa: CASSPQGGGNEQFF; cdr3_nt: TGTGCCAGCAGTCCCCAGGGGGGCGGCAATGAGCAGTTCTTC
d_call: .; clone_size: .; j_call: TRBJ2-1; v_call: TRBV20-1; cdr3_aa: CSAHRLVSSYNEQFF; cdr3_nt: TGCAGTGCCCACAGGCTCGTGAGCTCCTACAATGAGCAGTTCTTC
d_call: .; clone_size: .; j_call: TRBJ2-1; v_call: TRBV15; cdr3_aa: CATSRHSGGGGNEQFF; cdr3_nt: TGTGCCACCAGCAGACACAGCGGTGGGGGTGGCAATGAGCAGTTCTTC
d_call: TRBD1; clone_size: few; j_call: TRBJ2-3; v_call: TRBV2; cdr3_aa: CASSDDRGPSSTQYF; cdr3_nt: TGTGCCAGCAGTGACGACAGGGGACCCTCTAGTACGCAGTATTTT
d_call: TRBD2; clone_size: .; j_call: TRBJ2-1; v_call: TRBV7-9; cdr3_aa: CASSYDPAGGNEQFF; cdr3_nt: TGTGCCAGCAGCTACGATCCAGCGGGAGGGAATGAGCAGTTCTTC
d_call: TRBD2; clone_size: .; j_call: TRBJ2-3; v_call: TRBV20-1; cdr3_aa: CSARPSGGSPDTQYF; cdr3_nt: TGCAGTGCTAGGCCTAGCGGGGGGAGCCCAGATACGCAGTATTTT
d_call: .; clone_size: .; j_call: TRBJ1-4; v_call: TRBV12-3/TRBV12-4; cdr3_aa: CASSPGTPVEKLFF; cdr3_nt: TGTGCCAGCAGTCCCGGGACACCAGTTGAAAAACTGTTTTTT
d_call: .; clone_size: .; j_call: TRBJ2-7; v_call: TRBV3-1; cdr3_aa: CASSQEVGLTYEQYF; cdr3_nt: TGTGCCAGCAGCCAAGAGGTCGGACTAACCTACGAGCAGTACTTC
d_call: TRBD2; clone_size: .; j_call: TRBJ2-3; v_call: TRBV10-3; cdr3_aa: CAISESPVGGGDSSTDTQYF; cdr3_nt: TGTGCCATCAGTGAGTCGCCCGTCGGCGGGGGGGATTCTAGCACAGATACGCAGTATTTT
d_call: TRBD1; clone_size: .; j_call: TRBJ2-3; v_call: TRBV18; cdr3_aa: CASSPRTGHTDTKYF; cdr3_nt: TGTGCCAGCTCACCTCGGACAGGACACACAGATACGAAGTATTTT
d_call: .; clone_size: few; j_call: TRBJ2-2; v_call: TRBV7-2; cdr3_aa: CASSPRRGTRTGELFF; cdr3_nt: TGTGCCAGCAGCCCCCGTAGGGGGACGCGCACCGGGGAGCTGTTTTTT